These 22 T cell receptor beta chains were all obtained from the same sample, sequenced in a study of beta chain features in type 1 diabetes. The sequenced template was cDNA made from the entire isolated RNA. Sequencing used immunoSEQ multiplex PCR; TCRdb keeps in-frame clones, though not all of them. This sample has about 320,000 clones, with 12% to 15% found just once. The sequenced sample was central memory CD4+ T cells from blood. The receptors stem from a man younger than 45 in good health.

This clone turned up a few times. V usage is TRBV11-3 and J usage is TRBJ2-1; tentatively, D is TRBD2 (5 bases). The CDR3 is 16 residues long. CDR1 and CDR2 (germline): SGHNT, YENEEA. The V end lost 5 bases, the J end lost 0 bases, and 14 bases lay between the germline ends. The CDR3 spells CASSLRGGLSYNEQFF. The CDR3 nucleotides are TGTGCCAGCAGCCTCCGTGGCGGGCTCTCCTACAATGAGCAGTTCTTC.

This clone has just a few counts. The chain couples TRBV6-6 to TRBJ2-3; TRBD1 or TRBD2 may be the D gene (5 bases each). Germline-derived CDR1 and CDR2 are MNHNY and SVGAGI (reference sequence). With 5 bases removed from V and 4 bases from J, the gap between germline ends came to 13 bases. The CDR3 sequence is 14 residues long. Here the CDR3 reads CASSAGTRADTQYF. The CDR3 nucleotides are TGTGCCAGCAGTGCCGGGACGAGGGCAGATACGCAGTATTTT.

The CDR3: CASIRTGRNTGELFF. As DNA, the CDR3 is TGTGCCAGTATCCGGACAGGGCGGAACACCGGGGAGCTGTTTTTT. This chain uses TRBV19 with TRBJ2-2; TRBD1 matches at 8 bases. CDR3 length equals 15 residues. CDR1 is LNHDA, CDR2 SQIVND, per germline (reference sequence). Trimming took 7 bases from V and 1 from J; bases not matched to a gene: 5.

The V and J genes are TRBV5-4 and TRBJ2-1; D remains unclear. CDR1 and CDR2 (germline): SGHNT, YYREEE (reference sequence). Between the trimmed V and J ends, which lost 2 bases and 6 bases, there was a span of 12 bases. CDR3 length: 14 amino acids. In DNA form, the CDR3 reads TGTGCCAGCAGCTTAGGACCTAGTAGCAATGAGCAGTTCTTC. The encoded protein is CASSLGPSSNEQFF. Filled out from reference TRBV5-4 and TRBJ2-1, the complete variable domain reads ETGVTQSPTHLIKTRGQQVTLRCSSQSGHNTVSWYQQALGQGPQFIFQYYREEENGRGNFPPRFSGLQFPNYSSELNVNALELDDSALYLCASSLGPSSNEQFFGPGTRLTVL.

This clone turned up a few times. This CDR3 reads CASSLAGLAGQETQYF. The CDR3 nucleotides read TGTGCCAGCAGCTTAGCGGGACTAGCGGGGCAAGAGACCCAGTACTTC. The chain carries TRBV11-1 and TRBJ2-5, with TRBD2 identical over 13 bases. CDR1 SGHAT and CDR2 FQDESV come from the germline V gene (reference sequence). V was pared by 0 bases and J by 2 bases, with 0 bases of the junction left unmatched. This CDR3 has 16 amino acids.

The chain joins TRBV29-1 to TRBJ2-3, with D possibly matching TRBD1 (6 bases). The V and J ends lost 7 bases and 2 bases respectively, with 22 bases between them. The V gene's germline CDR1 is SQVTM and CDR2 ANQGSEA. The CDR3 is made up of 16 amino acids. The CDR3 here is CSAPSAPGTTTDTQYF. CDR3 sequence (DNA): TGCAGCGCTCCATCAGCTCCCGGGACAACCACAGATACGCAGTATTTT.

In this sample, this clone turned up once. This chain links TRBV11-2 with TRBJ1-1, with D hard to call. V was trimmed by 1 base and J by 8 bases, leaving 11 bases between them. Germline V gene data show CDR1 as SGHAT and CDR2 as FQNNGV. The CDR3 has 13 amino acids. The CDR3 DNA reads as TGTGCCAGCAGCTTAGTTTTCTCGGGGGAAGCTTTCTTT. Encoded protein: CASSLVFSGEAFF.

At least ten counts were recorded for this clone. The rearrangement joins TRBV7-8 to TRBJ1-4; D uncertain. Germline V lookup: CDR1 SGHVS, CDR2 FQNEAQ. Trimming cost V 4 bases and J 5 bases, with 20 bases left between them. The CDR3 covers 17 residues. The CDR3 region is CASSWNPPGFVNEKLFF. The CDR3, as DNA: TGTGCCAGCAGCTGGAACCCGCCGGGGTTTGTAAATGAAAAACTGTTTTTT.

This clone was counted between two and nine times. In DNA form, the CDR3 reads TGTGCCAGCCGGCGGACAGGACTATATGAAGCTTTCTTT. Translated: CASRRTGLYEAFF. This chain links TRBV6-5 with TRBJ1-1; 7 nucleotides agree with TRBD1. CDR3 size: 13 residues. The junction had 10 bases not matched to a gene; V was cut back by 8 bases and J by 7 bases. The V gene's germline CDR1 is MNHEY and CDR2 SVGAGI.

The J gene is TRBJ2-7, the V gene TRBV20-1; no definite D call. V was pared by 0 bases and J by 9 bases, with 9 bases between. The CDR3 loop spans 11 amino acids. CDR1 DFQATT and CDR2 SNEGSKA come from the germline V gene (reference sequence). The chain's CDR3 is CSARDFGWQYF. In nucleotides, the CDR3 is TGCAGTGCTAGAGATTTCGGGTGGCAGTACTTC.

A remark on this clone: A much larger clonotype is one base distant, so this may be a read error. This CDR3 fails to terminate in the conserved phenylalanine or tryptophan, so it likely reflects a read error. This chain connects TRBV7-2 to TRBJ2-2, with a possible D match to TRBD1 (6 bases). The ends were cut back, 5 bases at V and 8 bases at J, with 18 bases in the middle. The germline CDR1 and CDR2 sequences are SGHTA and FQGNSA. This CDR3 is built from 15 residues. This CDR3 reads CASSPRSGEQGELFS. CDR3 DNA: TGTGCCAGCAGCCCCCGCTCAGGGGAACAAGGGGAGCTGTTTTCT.

The rearrangement links TRBV10-3 to TRBJ2-1, with TRBD1 matching 11 bases. J lost 3 bases, V lost 10 bases, and 2 bases had no gene match. Germline V gene lookup returns CDR1 ENHRY and CDR2 SYGVKD. CDR3 length equals 13 residues. The CDR3 here is CATGTGGYNEQFF. CDR3 in DNA: TGTGCCACCGGGACAGGGGGCTACAATGAGCAGTTCTTC.

V and J are TRBV7-7 and TRBJ2-4; D gene uncertain. This CDR3 is 18 amino acids long. The germline V and J ends were trimmed by 0 bases and 1 base, with 16 bases remaining between them. Germline CDR1 and CDR2: SSHAT and FNYEAQ (reference sequence). The CDR3 is CASSLAPRSVSAKNIQYF. CDR3 in DNA: TGTGCCAGCAGCTTAGCCCCTCGAAGCGTGAGCGCCAAAAACATTCAGTACTTC.

The chain links TRBV5-1 to TRBJ1-2; 7 bases fit TRBD1. CDR3 size: 15 residues. Trimming removed 2 bases from V and 2 bases from J; junction bases left unmatched: 6. Germline values: CDR1 SGHRS, CDR2 YFSETQ. The DNA for the CDR3 is TGCGCCAGCAGCTTCACAGGGGACGCCAACTATGGCTACACCTTC. Translation gives CASSFTGDANYGYTF.

V and J are TRBV21-1 and TRBJ1-5. TRBV21-1 represents a pseudogene. The CDR3 length is 12 residues. The CDR3 is CASSKTNQPQHF. The DNA of the CDR3 is TGTGCCAGCAGCAAAACTAATCAGCCCCAGCATTTT.

This clone was seen a few times. The rearrangement joins TRBV11-3 to TRBJ2-7; 7 bases are a match to TRBD1. Germline CDR1 SGHNT, CDR2 YENEEA. The V and J ends lost 4 bases and 0 bases, in that order; junction bases with no gene match: 9. The CDR3 sequence is 16 residues long. DNA of the CDR3: TGTGCCAGCAGCTCGAAGACAGGGTTCAGCTCCTACGAGCAGTACTTC. The encoded protein is CASSSKTGFSSYEQYF.

The chain couples TRBV18 to TRBJ1-3; perhaps TRBD1 as D (6 bases). The CDR3 length is 15 residues. The germline gives CDR1 KGHSH, CDR2 LQKENI. Trimming shortened V by 6 bases and J by 0 bases, and 12 bases separated the two germline ends. CDR3 protein: CASSDGQISGNTIYF. CDR3 DNA sequence: TGTGCCAGCTCCGATGGACAGATCTCTGGAAACACCATATATTTT. Drawing the rest from reference TRBV18 and TRBJ1-3, the complete variable domain is NAGVMQNPRHLVRRRGQEARLRCSPMKGHSHVYWYRQLPEEGLKFMVYLQKENIIDESGMPKERFSAEFPKEGPSILRIQQVVRGDSAAYFCASSDGQISGNTIYFGEGSWLTVV.

This clone was seen a handful of times. The chain uses TRBV2 and TRBJ1-2; D is unclear. The CDR3 is 12 amino acids. The ends were cut back, 5 bases at V and 4 bases at J, with 8 bases in the middle. Germline lookup yields CDR1 SNHLY and CDR2 FYNNEI. Here the CDR3 DNA reads TGTGCCAGCAGTTCCGGGATCTATGGCTACACCTTC. Translating gives CASSSGIYGYTF. Drawing the rest from reference TRBV2 and TRBJ1-2, the complete variable domain is EPEVTQTPSHQVTQMGQEVILRCVPISNHLYFYWYRQILGQKVEFLVSFYNNEISEKSEIFDDQFSVERPDGSNFTLKIRSTKLEDSAMYFCASSSGIYGYTFGSGTRLTVV.

This clone was observed at least ten times. The chain recombines TRBV7-2 with TRBJ2-4, with TRBD1 as a possible D gene (5 bases). Germline-derived CDR1 and CDR2 are SGHTA and FQGNSA. The CDR3 length is 17 residues. Trimming cost V 0 bases and J 2 bases, with 14 bases left between them. In DNA form, the CDR3 reads TGTGCCAGCAGCTTAGCGAGTTGGGGCCCGCCCAAAAACATTCAGTACTTC. It encodes CASSLASWGPPKNIQYF.

V usage is TRBV4-2 and J usage is TRBJ2-5; no reliable D call. The ends were cut back, 0 bases at V and 3 bases at J, with 8 bases in the middle. CDR1 and CDR2 from the germline V gene are LGHNA and YNFKEQ. The CDR3 contains 14 residues. CDR3 region: CASSQDAREETQYF. CDR3 nucleotide sequence: TGTGCCAGCAGCCAAGACGCTAGAGAAGAGACCCAGTACTTC.

This chain links TRBV27 with TRBJ2-6; 9 bases are shared with TRBD1. The CDR3 totals 18 residues. Germline V gene lookup returns CDR1 MNHEY and CDR2 SMNVEV (reference sequence). Germline trimming cut 6 bases from V and 3 bases from J; bases unmatched to any gene: 12. The CDR3 protein is CASSSPGQGLGGANVLTF. In nucleotides, the CDR3 is TGTGCCAGCAGCTCCCCGGGACAGGGTCTCGGTGGGGCCAACGTCCTGACTTTC.

Comment on this clone: This may be a read error: a much more frequent sequence differs by one nucleotide. CDR3 in amino acids: CASSWNTEAFF. For the CDR3, the DNA is TGTGCCAGCAGTTGGAACACTGAAGCTTTCTTT. V is TRBV6-5 and J is TRBJ1-1; no definite D call. Trimming stripped 4 bases from V and 1 base from J, with 1 base between. CDR1 MNHEY and CDR2 SVGAGI come from the germline V gene. The CDR3 contains 11 residues.